Listed below are T cell receptor beta chains from one sample, sequenced in a study of prognosis after radiotherapy for stage I lung cancer. TCRdb recomputed calls from the multiplex PCR reads with MiXCR, one row per CDR3 protein. The sample has 20,000 to 25,000 distinct CDR3 sequences, around 40% seen once; the top ten hold less than 40%. Sequencing was performed on PBMCs, taken before or after stereotactic body radiation therapy (not recorded which). The receptors come from a donor aged 50 or older with non-small cell lung cancer. Each CDR3 is given with its conserved first and last residue. A D gene is named only where the DNA matches it firmly. Size is omitted from some rows. Given values are once, few, many or a class for expanded clones.

D	length	V	size	J	DNA	CDR3
.	14	TRBV6-1	.	TRBJ1-5	TGTTCCAGCATCCTAGGGGGGGGCCCTGAGCCCCAGCATTTT	CSSILGGGPEPQHF
TRBD1	14	TRBV19	many	TRBJ1-5	TGTGCCAGTAGTCTGACAGGGATTAATCAGCCCCAGCATTTT	CASSLTGINQPQHF
.	14	TRBV30	.	TRBJ2-7	TGTGCCTGGAGTGTAGGGGGAGGGGTTTACGAGCAGTACTTC	CAWSVGGGVYEQYF
.	15	TRBV20-1	.	TRBJ2-3	TGCAGTGCTAGAGACCCGGGCTATCGCGGAGATACGCAGTATTTT	CSARDPGYRGDTQYF
.	14	TRBV7-9	many	TRBJ2-7	TGTGCCAGCAGCTTAACGGGGATCCACTACGAGCAGTACTTC	CASSLTGIHYEQYF
TRBD1	17	TRBV11-2	.	TRBJ1-2	TGTGCCAGCAGCTTGGGGACAGGGGGCCGCCGTAACTATGGCTACACCTTC	CASSLGTGGRRNYGYTF
.	13	TRBV5-4	.	TRBJ2-5	TGTGCCAGCAGCTTGCCCGCAGGTCAGACCCAGTACTTC	CASSLPAGQTQYF
.	15	TRBV28	.	TRBJ2-3	TGTGCCGAGCTACAGCCGATAGAGGTCACAGATACGCAGTATTTT	CAELQPIEVTDTQYF
.	13	TRBV5-6	many	TRBJ1-4	TGTGCCAGCAGCTTCAAGGGGCAGGAAAAACTGTTTTTT	CASSFKGQEKLFF
TRBD1	15	TRBV5-4	.	TRBJ2-7	TGTGCCAGCAGCCCCGGGACAGATCAAGACTACGAGCAGTACTTC	CASSPGTDQDYEQYF
.	16	TRBV4-1	many	TRBJ2-2	TGCGCCAGCAGCCAGAGGCCAAGGAGCTACACCGGGGAGCTGTTTTTT	CASSQRPRSYTGELFF